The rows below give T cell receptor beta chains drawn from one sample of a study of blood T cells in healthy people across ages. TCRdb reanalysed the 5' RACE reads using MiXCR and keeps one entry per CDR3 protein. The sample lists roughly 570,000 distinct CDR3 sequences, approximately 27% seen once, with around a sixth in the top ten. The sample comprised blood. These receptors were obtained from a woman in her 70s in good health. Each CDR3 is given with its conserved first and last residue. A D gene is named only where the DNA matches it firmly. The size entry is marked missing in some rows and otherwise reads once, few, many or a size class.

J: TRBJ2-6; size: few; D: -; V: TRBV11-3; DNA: TGTGCCAGCAGCCCTTATTCGGCTGGGGCCAACGTCCTGACTTTC; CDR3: CASSPYSAGANVLTF
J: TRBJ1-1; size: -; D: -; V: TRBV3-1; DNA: TGTGCCAGCAGCCCCCGGACAGATTATGAAGCTTTCTTT; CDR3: CASSPRTDYEAFF
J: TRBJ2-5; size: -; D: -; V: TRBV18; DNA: TGTGCCAGCTCACCACAAAGTTTGGGGAGGGAGACCCAGTACTTC; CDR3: CASSPQSLGRETQYF
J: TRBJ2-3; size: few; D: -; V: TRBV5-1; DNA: TGCGCCAGCACCTCGGGAAGGAGACCAGATACGCAGTATTTT; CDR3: CASTSGRRPDTQYF
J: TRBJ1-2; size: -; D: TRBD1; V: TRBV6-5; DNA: TGTGCCAGCAGTTACACCAAGACAGGGGCCCGCTCCTATGGCTACACCTTC; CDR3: CASSYTKTGARSYGYTF
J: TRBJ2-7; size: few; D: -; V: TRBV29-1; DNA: TGCAGCGTCGCACGGGACCGCTTCTACGAGCAGTGCTTC; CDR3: CSVARDRFYEQCF
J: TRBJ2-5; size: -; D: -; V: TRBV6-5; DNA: TGTGCCAGCAGTTACCAGCCATGGGAGACCCAGTACTTC; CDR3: CASSYQPWETQYF
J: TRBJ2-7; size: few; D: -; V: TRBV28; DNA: TGTGCCAGCAGCTTTTGGAGGGGCGGTTCCTACGAGCAGTACTTC; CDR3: CASSFWRGGSYEQYF
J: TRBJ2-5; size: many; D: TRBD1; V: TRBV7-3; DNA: TGTGCCAGCAGCTTAGCGGGGACAGGATCGGAGACCCAGTACTTC; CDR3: CASSLAGTGSETQYF
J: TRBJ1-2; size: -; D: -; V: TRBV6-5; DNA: TGTGCCAGCAGTTACTCAGGGGGACCGAGCTATGGCTACACCTTC; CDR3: CASSYSGGPSYGYTF
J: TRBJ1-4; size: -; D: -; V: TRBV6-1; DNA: TGTGCCAGCAGTCCTCGGGTCGAAAAACTGTTTTTT; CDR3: CASSPRVEKLFF
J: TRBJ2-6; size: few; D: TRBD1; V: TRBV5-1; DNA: TGCGCCAGCAGCTCCGGGACAGTATCTGGGGCCAACGTCCTGACTTTC; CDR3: CASSSGTVSGANVLTF
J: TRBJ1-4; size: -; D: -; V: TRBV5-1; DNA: TGCGCCAGCAGCTTCGGCCCGGTGGGGACTAATGAAAAACTGTTTTTT; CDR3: CASSFGPVGTNEKLFF
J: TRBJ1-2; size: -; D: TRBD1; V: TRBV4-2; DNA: TGTGCCAGCAGCCAACCGGGACAGGGGCCTTTTCGAGTATATGGCTACACCTTC; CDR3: CASSQPGQGPFRVYGYTF
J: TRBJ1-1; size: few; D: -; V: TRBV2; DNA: TGTGCCAGCACTCGGGAGATTGAAGCTTTCTTT; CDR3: CASTREIEAFF
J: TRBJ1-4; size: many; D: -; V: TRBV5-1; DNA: TGTGCCAGCAGCTTAGTGGGTGAAAAACTGTTTTTT; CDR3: CASSLVGEKLFF
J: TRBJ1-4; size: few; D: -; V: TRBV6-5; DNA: TGTGCCAGCAGTTACCGCGCTCTTGCAACTAATGAAAAACTGTTTTTT; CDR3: CASSYRALATNEKLFF
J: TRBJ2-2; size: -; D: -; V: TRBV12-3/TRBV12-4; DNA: TGTGCCAGCACCCTTAGACTAACCGGGGAGCTGTTTTTT; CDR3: CASTLRLTGELFF
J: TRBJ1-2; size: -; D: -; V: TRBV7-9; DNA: TGTGCCAGCAGCTTAGCGGGCGGGCATGGCTATGGCTACACCTTC; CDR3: CASSLAGGHGYGYTF
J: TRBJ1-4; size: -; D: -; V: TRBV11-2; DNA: TGTGCCAGCAGCTTTTACAAAGGGGATGAAAAACTGTTTTTT; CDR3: CASSFYKGDEKLFF
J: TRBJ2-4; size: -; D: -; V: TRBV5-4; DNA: TGTGCCAGCAGCGAAAGAGGGACACTGGGGGACATTCAGTACTTC; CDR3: CASSERGTLGDIQYF
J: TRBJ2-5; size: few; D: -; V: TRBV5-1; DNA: TGCGCCAGCAGCCGGGATAACGAAGAGACCCAGTACTTC; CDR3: CASSRDNEETQYF
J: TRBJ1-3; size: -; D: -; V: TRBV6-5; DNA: TGTGCCAGCAGCATCTGGGGGCAATCGGACACCATATATTTT; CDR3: CASSIWGQSDTIYF
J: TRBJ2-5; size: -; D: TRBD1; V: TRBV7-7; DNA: TGTGCCAGCAGCTTAAACAGACAGGGAAAGACCCAGTACTTC; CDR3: CASSLNRQGKTQYF
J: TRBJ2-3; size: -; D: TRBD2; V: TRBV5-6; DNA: TGTGCCAGCAGCTTGGCGTCTAGCGGGGGGGCAACAGATACGCAGTATTTT; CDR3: CASSLASSGGATDTQYF
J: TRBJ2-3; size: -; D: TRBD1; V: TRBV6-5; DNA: TGTGCCAGCAGTTACGGGACAGGGAGGGGATGGGGCCCCACAAATACGCAGTATTTT; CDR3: CASSYGTGRGWGPTNTQYF
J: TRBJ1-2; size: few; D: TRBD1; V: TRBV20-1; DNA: TGCAGTGCTGGGATTCCGGGGACAGGACACCGGGGCACCTTC; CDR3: CSAGIPGTGHRGTF
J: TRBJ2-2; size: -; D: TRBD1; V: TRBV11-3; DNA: TGTGCCAGCAGCCCGGGACAGGGACTCGCCGGGGAGCTGTTTTTT; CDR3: CASSPGQGLAGELFF
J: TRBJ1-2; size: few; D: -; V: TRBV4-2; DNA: TGTGCCAGCAGCCAAGATGGGGCAGGGAAAAACTATGGCTACACCTTC; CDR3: CASSQDGAGKNYGYTF
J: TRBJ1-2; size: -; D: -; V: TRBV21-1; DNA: TGTGCCAGCAGCAACAACGGCTACACCTTC; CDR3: CASSNNGYTF
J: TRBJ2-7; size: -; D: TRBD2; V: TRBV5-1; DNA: TGCGCCAGCAGCTTCGGAAGCGGGGGGAGGATCGAGCAGTACTTC; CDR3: CASSFGSGGRIEQYF
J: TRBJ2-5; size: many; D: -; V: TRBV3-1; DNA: TGTGCCAGCAGCCAAGACTCGGGCCCTTTTGGGACCCAGTACTTC; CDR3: CASSQDSGPFGTQYF
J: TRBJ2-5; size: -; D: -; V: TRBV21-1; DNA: TGTGCCAGCAGCAAAGAGCCTAGGAAAGAGACCCAGTACTTC; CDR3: CASSKEPRKETQYF
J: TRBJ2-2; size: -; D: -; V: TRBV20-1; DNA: TGCAGTGCTTACAGGGAAAAAAACACCGGGGAGCTGTTTTTT; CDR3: CSAYREKNTGELFF
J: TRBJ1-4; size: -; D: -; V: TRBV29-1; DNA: TGCAGCGCCCGGGGGGGCGAAGAAAAACTGTTTTTT; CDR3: CSARGGEEKLFF
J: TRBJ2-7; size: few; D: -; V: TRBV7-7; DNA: TGTGCCAGCAGCCCGGGGGGCACCTCACTCTACGAGCAGTACTTC; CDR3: CASSPGGTSLYEQYF